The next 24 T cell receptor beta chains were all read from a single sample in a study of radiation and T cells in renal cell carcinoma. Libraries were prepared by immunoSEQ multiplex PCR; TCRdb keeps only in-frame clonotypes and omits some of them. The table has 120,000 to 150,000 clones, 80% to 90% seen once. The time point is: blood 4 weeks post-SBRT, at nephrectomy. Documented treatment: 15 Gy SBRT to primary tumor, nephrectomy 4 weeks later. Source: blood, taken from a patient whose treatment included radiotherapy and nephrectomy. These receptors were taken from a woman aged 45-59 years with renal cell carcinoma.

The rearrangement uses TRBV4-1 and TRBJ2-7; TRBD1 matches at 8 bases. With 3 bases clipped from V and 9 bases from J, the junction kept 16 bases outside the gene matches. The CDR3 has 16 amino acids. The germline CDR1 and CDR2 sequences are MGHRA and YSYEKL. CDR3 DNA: TGCGCCAGCAGCCAGCCATCCAGGGACAGGCGCTTGGTGCAGTACTTC. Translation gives CASSQPSRDRRLVQYF.

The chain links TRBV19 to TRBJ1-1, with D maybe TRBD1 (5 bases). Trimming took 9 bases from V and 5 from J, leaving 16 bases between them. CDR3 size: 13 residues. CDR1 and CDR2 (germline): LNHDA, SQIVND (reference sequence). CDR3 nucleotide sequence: TGTGCCAGACGAGGGCCCGGGGCGACTGAAGCTTTCTTT. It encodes CARRGPGATEAFF.

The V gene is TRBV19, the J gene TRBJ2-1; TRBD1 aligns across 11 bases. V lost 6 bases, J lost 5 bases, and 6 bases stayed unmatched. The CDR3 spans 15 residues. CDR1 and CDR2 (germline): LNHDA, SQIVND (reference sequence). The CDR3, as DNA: TGTGCCAGTAGGCCGGGACAGGGGGGGCACAATGAGCAGTTCTTC. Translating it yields CASRPGQGGHNEQFF.

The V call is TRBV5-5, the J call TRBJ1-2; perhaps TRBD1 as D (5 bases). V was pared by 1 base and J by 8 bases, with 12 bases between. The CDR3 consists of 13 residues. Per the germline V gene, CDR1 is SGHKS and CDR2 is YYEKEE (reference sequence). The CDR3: CASSLWAGRGYTF. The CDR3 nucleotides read TGTGCCAGCAGCTTGTGGGCAGGGCGAGGCTACACCTTC.

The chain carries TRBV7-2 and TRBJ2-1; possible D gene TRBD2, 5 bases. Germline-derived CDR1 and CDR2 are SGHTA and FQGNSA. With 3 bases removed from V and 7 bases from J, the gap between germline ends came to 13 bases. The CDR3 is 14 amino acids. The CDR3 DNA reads TGTGCCAGCAGCTTTATAGCGCTAGGTAATGAGCAGTTCTTC. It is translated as CASSFIALGNEQFF. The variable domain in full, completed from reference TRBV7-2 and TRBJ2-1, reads GAGVSQSPSNKVTEKGKDVELRCDPISGHTALYWYRQSLGQGLEFLIYFQGNSAPDKSGLPSDRFSAERTGGSVSTLTIQRTQQEDSAVYLCASSFIALGNEQFFGPGTRLTVL.

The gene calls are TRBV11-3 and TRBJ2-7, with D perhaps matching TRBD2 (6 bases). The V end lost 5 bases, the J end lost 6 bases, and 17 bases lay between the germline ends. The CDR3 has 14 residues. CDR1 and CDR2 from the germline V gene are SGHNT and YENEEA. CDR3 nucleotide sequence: TGTGCCAGCAGCCCCGGGGGTTCGAGGGGCGAGCAGTACTTC. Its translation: CASSPGGSRGEQYF.

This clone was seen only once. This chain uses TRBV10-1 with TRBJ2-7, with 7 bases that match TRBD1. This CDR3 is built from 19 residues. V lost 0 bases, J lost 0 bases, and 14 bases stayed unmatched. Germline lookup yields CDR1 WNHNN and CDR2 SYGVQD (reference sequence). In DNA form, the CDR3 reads TGCGCCAGCAGTGAGTCATGGGTGCTCGGACAGGTCGCCTCCTACGAGCAGTACTTC. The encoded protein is CASSESWVLGQVASYEQYF.

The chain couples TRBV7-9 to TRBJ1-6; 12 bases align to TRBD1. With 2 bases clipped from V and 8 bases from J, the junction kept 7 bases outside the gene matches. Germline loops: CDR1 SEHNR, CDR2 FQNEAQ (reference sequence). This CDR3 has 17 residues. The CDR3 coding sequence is TGTGCCAGCAGCTTACCCCGCGGGACAGGGGGCGATTCACCCCTCCACTTT. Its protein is CASSLPRGTGGDSPLHF.

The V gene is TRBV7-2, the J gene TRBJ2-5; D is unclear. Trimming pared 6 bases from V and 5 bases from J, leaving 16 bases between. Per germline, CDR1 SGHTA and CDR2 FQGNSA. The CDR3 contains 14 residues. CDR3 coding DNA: TGTGCCAGCAGGTTTAGTGGGTCTGGGGAGACCCAGTACTTC. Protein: CASRFSGSGETQYF.

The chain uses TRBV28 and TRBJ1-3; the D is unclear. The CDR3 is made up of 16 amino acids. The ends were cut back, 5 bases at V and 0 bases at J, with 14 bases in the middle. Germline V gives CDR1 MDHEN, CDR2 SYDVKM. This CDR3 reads CASSVPQRISGNTIYF. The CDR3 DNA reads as TGTGCCAGCAGTGTCCCACAGAGAATCTCTGGAAACACCATATATTTT.

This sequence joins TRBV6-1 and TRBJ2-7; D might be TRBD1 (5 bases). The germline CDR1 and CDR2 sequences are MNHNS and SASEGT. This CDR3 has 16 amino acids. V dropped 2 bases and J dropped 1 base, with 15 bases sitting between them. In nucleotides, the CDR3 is TGTGCCAGCAGTGAAAAGACAGCCGCTTCTTCCTACGAGCAGTACTTC. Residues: CASSEKTAASSYEQYF.

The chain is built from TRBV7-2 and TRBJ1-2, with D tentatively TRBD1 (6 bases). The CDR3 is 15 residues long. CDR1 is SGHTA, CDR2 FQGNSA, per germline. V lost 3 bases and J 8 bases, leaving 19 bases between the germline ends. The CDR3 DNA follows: TGTGCCAGCAGCTTGCCGGTTCTGGGGGCTCGCGGCTACACCTTC. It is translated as CASSLPVLGARGYTF.

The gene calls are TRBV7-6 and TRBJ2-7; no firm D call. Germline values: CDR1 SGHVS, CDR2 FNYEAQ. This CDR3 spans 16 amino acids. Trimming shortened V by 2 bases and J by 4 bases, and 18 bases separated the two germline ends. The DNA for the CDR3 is TGTGCCAGCAGCTTACATCCTCCGAATGTAGAATACGAGCAGTACTTC. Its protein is CASSLHPPNVEYEQYF. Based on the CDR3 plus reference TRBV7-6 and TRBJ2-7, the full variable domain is GAGVSQSPRYKVTKRGQDVALRCDPISGHVSLYWYRQALGQGPEFLTYFNYEAQQDKSGLPNDRFSAERPEGSISTLTIQRTEQRDSAMYRCASSLHPPNVEYEQYFGPGTRLTVT.

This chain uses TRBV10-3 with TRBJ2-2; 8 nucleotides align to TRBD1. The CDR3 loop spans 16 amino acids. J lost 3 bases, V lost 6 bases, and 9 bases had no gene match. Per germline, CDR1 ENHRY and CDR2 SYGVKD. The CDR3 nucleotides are TGTGCCATCAGGGACGACAGGGGCTTTGACACCGGGGAGCTGTTTTTT. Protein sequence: CAIRDDRGFDTGELFF.

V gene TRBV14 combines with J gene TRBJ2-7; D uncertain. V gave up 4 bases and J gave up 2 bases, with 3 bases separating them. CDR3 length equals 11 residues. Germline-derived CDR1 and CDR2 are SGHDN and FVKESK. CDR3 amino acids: CASSLAYEQYF. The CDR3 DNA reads TGTGCCAGCAGCCTCGCCTACGAGCAGTACTTC.

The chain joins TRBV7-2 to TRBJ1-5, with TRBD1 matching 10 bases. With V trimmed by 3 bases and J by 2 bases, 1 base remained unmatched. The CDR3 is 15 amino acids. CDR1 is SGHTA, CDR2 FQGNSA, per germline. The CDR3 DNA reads TGTGCCAGCAGCTTCGGGACAGGGGGCAATCAGCCCCAGCATTTT. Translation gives CASSFGTGGNQPQHF.

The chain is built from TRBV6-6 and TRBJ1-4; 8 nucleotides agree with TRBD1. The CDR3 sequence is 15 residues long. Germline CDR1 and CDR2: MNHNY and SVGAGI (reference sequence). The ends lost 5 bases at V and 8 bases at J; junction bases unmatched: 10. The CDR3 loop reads CASSPRQGRSEKLFF. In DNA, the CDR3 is TGTGCCAGCAGTCCGAGACAGGGGAGGTCGGAAAAACTGTTTTTT.

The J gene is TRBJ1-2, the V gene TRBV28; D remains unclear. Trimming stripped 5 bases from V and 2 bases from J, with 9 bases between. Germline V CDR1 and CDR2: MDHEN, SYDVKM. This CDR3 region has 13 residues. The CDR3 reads CASSKTPNYGYTF. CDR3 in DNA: TGTGCCAGCAGTAAGACACCAAACTATGGCTACACCTTC.

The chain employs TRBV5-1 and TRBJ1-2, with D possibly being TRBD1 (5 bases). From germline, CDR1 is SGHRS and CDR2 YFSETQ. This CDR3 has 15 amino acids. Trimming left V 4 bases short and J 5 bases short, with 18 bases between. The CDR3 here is CASSLEGSGRYGYTF. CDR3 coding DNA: TGCGCCAGCAGCCTGGAGGGTTCAGGGAGGTATGGCTACACCTTC.

CDR3 protein: CAWAGTLYGYTF. The CDR3 coding sequence is TGTGCCTGGGCCGGGACGTTATATGGCTACACCTTC. V usage is TRBV30 and J usage is TRBJ1-2; D may be TRBD1 (5 bases). The V end lost 5 bases, the J end lost 5 bases, and 12 bases lay between the germline ends. Germline CDR1 and CDR2: GTSNPN and SVGIG (reference sequence). The CDR3 totals 12 residues.

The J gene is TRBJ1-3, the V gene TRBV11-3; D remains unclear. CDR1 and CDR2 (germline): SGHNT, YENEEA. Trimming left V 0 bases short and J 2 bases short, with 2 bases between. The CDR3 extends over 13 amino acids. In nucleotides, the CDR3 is TGTGCCAGCAGCTTAGATCCTGGAAACACCATATATTTT. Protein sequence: CASSLDPGNTIYF.

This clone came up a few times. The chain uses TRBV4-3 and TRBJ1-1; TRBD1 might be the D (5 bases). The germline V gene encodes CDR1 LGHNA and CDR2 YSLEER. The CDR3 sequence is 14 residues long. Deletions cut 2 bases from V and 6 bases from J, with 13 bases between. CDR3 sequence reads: CASSQYPTGAEAFF. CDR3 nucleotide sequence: TGCGCCAGCAGCCAATACCCCACGGGGGCTGAAGCTTTCTTT.

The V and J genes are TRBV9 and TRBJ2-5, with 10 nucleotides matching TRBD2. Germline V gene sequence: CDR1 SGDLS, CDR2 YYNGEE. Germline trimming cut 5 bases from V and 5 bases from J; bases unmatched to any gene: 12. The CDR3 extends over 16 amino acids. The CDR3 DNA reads TGTGCCAGCAGTGAACCTCCAGCGGGGGGGCGCGAGACCCAGTACTTC. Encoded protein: CASSEPPAGGRETQYF.

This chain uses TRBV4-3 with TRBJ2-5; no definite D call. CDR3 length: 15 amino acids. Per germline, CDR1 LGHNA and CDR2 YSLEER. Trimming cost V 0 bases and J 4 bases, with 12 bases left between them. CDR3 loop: CASSQDGRAPETQYF. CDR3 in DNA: TGCGCCAGCAGCCAAGATGGTAGAGCCCCAGAGACCCAGTACTTC.